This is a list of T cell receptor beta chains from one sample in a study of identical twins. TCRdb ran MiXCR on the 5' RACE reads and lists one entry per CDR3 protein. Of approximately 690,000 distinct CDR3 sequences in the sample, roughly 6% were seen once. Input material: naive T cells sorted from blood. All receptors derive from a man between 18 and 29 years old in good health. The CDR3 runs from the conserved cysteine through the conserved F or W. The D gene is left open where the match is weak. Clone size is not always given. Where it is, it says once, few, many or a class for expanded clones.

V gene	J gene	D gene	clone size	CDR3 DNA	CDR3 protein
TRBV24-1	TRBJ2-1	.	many	TGTGCCACCAGTGACCTTGGGGCCCCCGGAGGATACAATGAGCAGTTCTTC	CATSDLGAPGGYNEQFF
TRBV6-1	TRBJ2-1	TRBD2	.	TGTGCCAGCAGGCCCGGAAGGCTAGCGGGAGGGTCCTACAATGAGCAGTTCTTC	CASRPGRLAGGSYNEQFF
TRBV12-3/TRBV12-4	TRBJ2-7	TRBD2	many	TGTGCCAGCCTACTAGCGGGGGCCTACGAGCAGTACTTC	CASLLAGAYEQYF
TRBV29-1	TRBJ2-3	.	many	TGCAGTGTCAATCGGGGTCCCACAGATACGCAGTATTTT	CSVNRGPTDTQYF
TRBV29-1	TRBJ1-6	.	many	TGCAGCGTTGCCCAGGACAGCAATTCACCCCTCCACTTT	CSVAQDSNSPLHF
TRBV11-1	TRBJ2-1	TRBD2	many	TGTGCCAGCAGCTTAGCGGAAGTTAAACTAGCGTCCTACAATGAGCAGTTCTTC	CASSLAEVKLASYNEQFF
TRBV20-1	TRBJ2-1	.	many	TGCAGTGCGCCCAACCTAGCCAATGAGCAGTTCTTC	CSAPNLANEQFF
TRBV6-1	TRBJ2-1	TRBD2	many	TGTGCCAGCAGCCTGCCCACTAGCGGGAGTACAAATGAGCAGTTCTTC	CASSLPTSGSTNEQFF
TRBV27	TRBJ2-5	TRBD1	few	TGTGCCAGCAGTCCCTTGGGACAGCACCAAGAGACCCAGTACTTC	CASSPLGQHQETQYF
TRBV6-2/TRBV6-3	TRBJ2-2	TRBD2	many	TGTGCCAGCAGCCCCACTAGCGGGAGGGCTTCAGGGGAGCTGTTTTTT	CASSPTSGRASGELFF
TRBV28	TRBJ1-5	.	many	TGTGCCAGCAGTTCCCCGGGAAGAGGCAAGCCCCAGCATTTT	CASSSPGRGKPQHF
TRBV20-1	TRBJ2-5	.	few	TGCAGTGCACCGACTGTACAAGAGACCCAGTACTTC	CSAPTVQETQYF
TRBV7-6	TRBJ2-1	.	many	TGTGCCAGCAGCTTAGAGGGACGGGATGACAATGAGCAGTTCTTC	CASSLEGRDDNEQFF
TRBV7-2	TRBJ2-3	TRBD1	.	TGTGCCAGCAGCACCCGACAGGGCCTCGCAGATACGCAGTATTTT	CASSTRQGLADTQYF
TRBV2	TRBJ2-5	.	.	TGTGCCAGCAACACCAGGGTGGGAAGAGAGACCCAGTACTTC	CASNTRVGRETQYF
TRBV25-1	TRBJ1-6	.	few	TGTGCCAGCAGTGAATCAGGGGCGTATAATTCACCCCTCCACTTT	CASSESGAYNSPLHF
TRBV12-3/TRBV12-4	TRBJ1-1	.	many	TGTGCCAACGCGCGGGGACGGAGGTACACTGAAGCTTTCTTT	CANARGRRYTEAFF
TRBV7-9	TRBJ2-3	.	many	TGTGCCAGCAGCTTAGGGGCCCCCGAGCAGTATTTT	CASSLGAPEQYF
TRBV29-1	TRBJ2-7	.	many	TGCAGCGGCGGGAACAGGGCCGAGCAGTACTTC	CSGGNRAEQYF
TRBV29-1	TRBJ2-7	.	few	TGCAGCGTGAAACGGGTTTTCTCCTACGAGCAGTACTTC	CSVKRVFSYEQYF
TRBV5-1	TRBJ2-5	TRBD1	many	TGTGCCAGCAGTCCAGGACAGGGGGGAGAGACCCAGTACTTC	CASSPGQGGETQYF
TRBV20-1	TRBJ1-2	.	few	TGCAGTGGTGTGGCGCTCGGACAGAACTTATATGGCTACACCTTC	CSGVALGQNLYGYTF
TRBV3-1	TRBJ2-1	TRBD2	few	TGTGCCAGCAGCCAAGATACCCTAGCGGGAGGTGAGCAGTTCTTC	CASSQDTLAGGEQFF
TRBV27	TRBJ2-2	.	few	TGTGCCAGCAGTCCATGGGCCCGGGACACCGGGGAGCTGTTTTTT	CASSPWARDTGELFF
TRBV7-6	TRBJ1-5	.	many	TGTGCCAGCAGCTTATTTCAGGGCAATCAGCCCCAGCATTTT	CASSLFQGNQPQHF
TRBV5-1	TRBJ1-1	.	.	TGCGCCAGCGCGGGGGGCACTGAAGCTTTCTTT	CASAGGTEAFF
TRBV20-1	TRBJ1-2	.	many	TGCAGTGCTAGAGACCAGGACTTATATGACACCTTC	CSARDQDLYDTF
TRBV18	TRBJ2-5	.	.	TGTGCCAGCTCACCACCGGAGCTAGAGACCCAGTACTTC	CASSPPELETQYF
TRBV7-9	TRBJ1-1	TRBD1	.	TGTGCCAGCAGCCTACAAACAGGGGCGGGAACTGAAGCTTTCTTT	CASSLQTGAGTEAFF
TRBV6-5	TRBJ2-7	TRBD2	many	TGTGCCAGCAGTTACCAGAGTAGTACTAGCGGTAACTACGAGCAGTACTTC	CASSYQSSTSGNYEQYF
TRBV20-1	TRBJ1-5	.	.	TGCAGTGCTAGAGTACAGTCCAATCAGCCCCAGCATTTT	CSARVQSNQPQHF
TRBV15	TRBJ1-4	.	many	TGTGCCACCAGGCGGGATGTAAGGGAAAAACTGTTTTTT	CATRRDVREKLFF
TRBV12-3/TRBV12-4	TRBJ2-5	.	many	TGTGCCAGCAGTCCCAACGGGGATGCAGCAGAGACCCAGTACTTC	CASSPNGDAAETQYF
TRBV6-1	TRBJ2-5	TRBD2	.	TGTGCCAGCAGTAGCGGGAAGATACAAGAGACCCAGTACTTC	CASSSGKIQETQYF
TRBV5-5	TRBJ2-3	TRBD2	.	TGTGCCAGCAGCCTGCAGGGTAGCGGGAGCACAGATACGCAGTATTTT	CASSLQGSGSTDTQYF
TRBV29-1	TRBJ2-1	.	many	TGCAGCGTTGGGGACTCCGGGAATGAGCAGTTCTTC	CSVGDSGNEQFF
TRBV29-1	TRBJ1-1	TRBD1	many	TGCAGCGCCTCGACAGGGAGGGATCTTGAAGCTTTCTTT	CSASTGRDLEAFF
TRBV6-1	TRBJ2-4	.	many	TGTGCCAGCAGTCCGGACAGAACCGCGGCCAAAAACATTCAGTACTTC	CASSPDRTAAKNIQYF
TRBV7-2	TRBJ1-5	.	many	TGTGCCAGCAGCTTCGGGACCCCGGGCGTGGCCCAGCATTTT	CASSFGTPGVAQHF
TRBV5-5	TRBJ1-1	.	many	TGTGCCAGCAGCTCCTGGTGGGGTGCTGGGAGCACTGAAGCTTTCTTT	CASSSWWGAGSTEAFF
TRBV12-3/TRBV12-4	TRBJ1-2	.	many	TGTGCCATCCCTTCGGGACCGCGTCCGGGCTACACCTTC	CAIPSGPRPGYTF
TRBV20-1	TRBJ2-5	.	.	TGCAGTGCTGGGCCAGGATCGGGAGAGACCCAGTACTTC	CSAGPGSGETQYF